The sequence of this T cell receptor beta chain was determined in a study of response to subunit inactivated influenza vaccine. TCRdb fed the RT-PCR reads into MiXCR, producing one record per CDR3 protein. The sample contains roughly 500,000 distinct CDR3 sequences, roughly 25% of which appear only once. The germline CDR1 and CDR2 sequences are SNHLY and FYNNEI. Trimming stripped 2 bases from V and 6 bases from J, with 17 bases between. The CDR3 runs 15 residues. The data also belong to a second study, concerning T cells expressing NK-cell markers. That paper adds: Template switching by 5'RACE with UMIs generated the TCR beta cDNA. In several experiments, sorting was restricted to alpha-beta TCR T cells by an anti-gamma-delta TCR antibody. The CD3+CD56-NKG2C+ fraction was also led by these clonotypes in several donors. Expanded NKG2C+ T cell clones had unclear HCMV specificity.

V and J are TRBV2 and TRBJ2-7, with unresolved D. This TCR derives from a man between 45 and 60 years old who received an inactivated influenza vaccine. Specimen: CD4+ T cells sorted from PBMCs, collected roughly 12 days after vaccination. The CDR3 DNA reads TGTGCCAGCAGTGAAAGGCGGATCTCCCCCGGCGAGCAGTACTTC. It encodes CASSERRISPGEQYF.